This T cell receptor (beta chain) appears in the sequencing data of a study of tumor-infiltrating lymphocytes in localized non-small cell lung cancer. Background on the study: Some samples were collected after neoadjuvant chemotherapy; smokers, never-smokers and several histologies were included. Each patient gave resected tumor and non-adjacent uninvolved lung tissue.

The protocol was immunoSEQ multiplex PCR, while the TCRdb copy is restricted to in-frame clones and leaves out a portion. The sample holds 6,000 to 8,500 clones; roughly 58% are singletons and the top ten take about 12%. Turning to this clone: Its antigen remains unknown.

The CDR3 totals 14 residues. V dropped 7 bases and J dropped 6; count of bases not matched to a gene: 7. Germline V CDR1 and CDR2: SNHLY, FYNNEI. Study outcomes and limitations: Compared with uninvolved lung, tumors showed higher T cell infiltration by TCRbeta sequencing.

The rearrangement uses TRBV2 and TRBJ2-2; 8 nucleotides match TRBD2. The origin of this receptor is a human donor with non-small cell lung cancer. Material for sequencing was lung tumor tissue. The DNA for the CDR3 is TGTGCCAGCACGCTAGCGGGCGTCGCCGGGGAGCTGTTTTTT. It specifies CASTLAGVAGELFF. Filled out from reference TRBV2 and TRBJ2-2, the complete variable domain reads EPEVTQTPSHQVTQMGQEVILRCVPISNHLYFYWYRQILGQKVEFLVSFYNNEISEKSEIFDDQFSVERPDGSNFTLKIRSTKLEDSAMYFCASTLAGVAGELFFGEGSRLTVL.